This is a list of T cell receptor beta chains from one sample in a study of control samples from healthy donors and cancer patients. Profiling relied on immunoSEQ multiplex PCR, and the TCRdb table lists in-frame clones only, not all of them. The repertoire holds about 140,000 clones, with about 91% as singletons. The specimen sequenced was blood. The receptors shown here come from a young man in good health. CDR3s include the opening cysteine and the closing phenylalanine or tryptophan. The order of the fields is D gene, J gene, clone size, V gene, CDR3 DNA, CDR3 protein. The D gene is left open where the match is weak. Size values are once, few and many counts, or a class for expanded clones, and some rows have none.

D gene: TRBD1
J gene: TRBJ2-3
clone size: NA
V gene: TRBV13
CDR3 DNA: TGTGCCAGCAGCCTCTTCACAGGGGAAGGGGATACGCAGTATTTT
CDR3 protein: CASSLFTGEGDTQYF

D gene: NA
J gene: TRBJ2-3
clone size: NA
V gene: TRBV27
CDR3 DNA: TGTGCCAGCAGTTCTACCCCCACAGATACGCAGTATTTT
CDR3 protein: CASSSTPTDTQYF

D gene: TRBD1
J gene: TRBJ2-5
clone size: NA
V gene: TRBV10-3
CDR3 DNA: TGTGCCACTAGGGACAGTGCGCAAGAGACCCAGTACTTC
CDR3 protein: CATRDSAQETQYF

D gene: NA
J gene: TRBJ2-2
clone size: NA
V gene: TRBV11-3
CDR3 DNA: TGTGCCAGCAGAGGGGCCGGGGAGCTGTTTTTT
CDR3 protein: CASRGAGELFF

D gene: TRBD1
J gene: TRBJ1-1
clone size: once
V gene: TRBV15
CDR3 DNA: TGTGCCACCAGCTCCTGGACAGGGCAGAACACTGAAGCTTTCTTT
CDR3 protein: CATSSWTGQNTEAFF

D gene: NA
J gene: TRBJ1-1
clone size: NA
V gene: TRBV30
CDR3 DNA: TGTGCCTGGAGTCAGGGCTGGAGTCGGAACACTGAAGCTTTCTTT
CDR3 protein: CAWSQGWSRNTEAFF

D gene: NA
J gene: TRBJ1-1
clone size: few
V gene: TRBV5-5
CDR3 DNA: TGTGCCAGCAGCCGAGAGAGGGGGGTGAGGACTGAAGCTTTCTTT
CDR3 protein: CASSRERGVRTEAFF

D gene: NA
J gene: TRBJ2-3
clone size: NA
V gene: TRBV11-2
CDR3 DNA: TGTGCCAGCAGCCCCCTAGGATCGGCTAGCGCCATCACAGATACGCAGTATTTT
CDR3 protein: CASSPLGSASAITDTQYF

D gene: NA
J gene: TRBJ1-2
clone size: NA
V gene: TRBV9
CDR3 DNA: TGTGCCAGCAGCGAGCGGGATAGATCGGGATACTATGGCTACACCTTC
CDR3 protein: CASSERDRSGYYGYTF

D gene: NA
J gene: TRBJ2-4
clone size: NA
V gene: TRBV18
CDR3 DNA: TGTGCCAGCTCACCGGTGGGAGGTAAAAACATTCAGTACTTC
CDR3 protein: CASSPVGGKNIQYF

D gene: NA
J gene: TRBJ2-3
clone size: NA
V gene: TRBV19
CDR3 DNA: TGTGCCAGTAGTCTAGCGCCCCCTAGCACAGATACGCAGTATTTT
CDR3 protein: CASSLAPPSTDTQYF

D gene: TRBD1
J gene: TRBJ1-1
clone size: NA
V gene: TRBV5-5
CDR3 DNA: TGTGCCAGCAGCATTAGTCGGACAGGGCGGGTTACTGAAGCTTTCTTT
CDR3 protein: CASSISRTGRVTEAFF

D gene: NA
J gene: TRBJ2-7
clone size: NA
V gene: TRBV30
CDR3 DNA: TGTGCCTGGAGACCAAGCGACAGTTCCTACGAGCAGTACTTC
CDR3 protein: CAWRPSDSSYEQYF

D gene: NA
J gene: TRBJ2-1
clone size: NA
V gene: TRBV27
CDR3 DNA: TGTGCCAGCAGTCAGGGATCTTACAATGAGCAGTTCTTC
CDR3 protein: CASSQGSYNEQFF